This TCR beta chain comes out of a study of blood T cell repertoires in COVID-19. TCRdb keeps only in-frame clones here, not all; method: immunoSEQ multiplex PCR. The profile shows about 300,000 clones, about 86% of them singletons. In germline, CDR1 is ENHRY, CDR2 SYGVKD. V was pared by 8 bases and J by 4 bases, with 8 bases of the junction left unmatched. The CDR3 is made up of 14 amino acids. The chain recombines TRBV10-3 with TRBJ2-5; 9 bases are shared with TRBD1. The sample comprised peripheral blood. The sequence came from a woman in her forties or fifties with acute or convalescent COVID-19. CDR3: CAIRGQGPLETQYF. In DNA form, the CDR3 reads TGTGCCATCCGGGGACAGGGCCCCTTAGAGACCCAGTACTTC.